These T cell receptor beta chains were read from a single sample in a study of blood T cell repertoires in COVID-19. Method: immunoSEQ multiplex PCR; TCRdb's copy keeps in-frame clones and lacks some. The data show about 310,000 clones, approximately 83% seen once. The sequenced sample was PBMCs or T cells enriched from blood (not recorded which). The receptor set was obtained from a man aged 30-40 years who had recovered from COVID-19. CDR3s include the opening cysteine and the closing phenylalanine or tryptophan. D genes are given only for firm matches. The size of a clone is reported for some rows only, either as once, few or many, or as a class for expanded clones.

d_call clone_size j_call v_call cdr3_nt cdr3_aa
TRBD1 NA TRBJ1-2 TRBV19 TGTGCCAGTAGTAGCTCCGGGACAGGGGTTTCTGGCTACACCTTC CASSSSGTGVSGYTF
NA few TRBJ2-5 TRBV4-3 TGCGCCAGCAGCCAAGAGGTCGCCAGACAAGAGACCCAGTACTTC CASSQEVARQETQYF
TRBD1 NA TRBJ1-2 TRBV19 TGTGCCAGTAGTACACAGGGGGCTTGGGGCTACACCTTC CASSTQGAWGYTF
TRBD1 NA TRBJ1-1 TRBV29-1 TGCAGCCCAAGGTCGGGGCAGGGGGCGAGGGAAGGGATGAACACTGAAGCTTTCTTT CSPRSGQGAREGMNTEAFF
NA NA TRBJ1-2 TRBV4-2 TGTGCCAGCAGCCAAGCTGGGGAGAGGGGCTACACCTTC CASSQAGERGYTF
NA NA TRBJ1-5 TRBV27 TGTGCCAGCAGTCCGCGCGGGGGACCGTGGAATCAGCCCCAGCATTTT CASSPRGGPWNQPQHF
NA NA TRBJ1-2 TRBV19 TGTGCCAGTAGTACAGACTTAGGCTACACCTTC CASSTDLGYTF
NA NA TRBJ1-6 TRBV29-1 TGCAGCGTTGGGCAGGGTGGGAATTCACCCCTCCACTTT CSVGQGGNSPLHF
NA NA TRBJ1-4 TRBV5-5 TGTGCCAGCAGCTCAAATCCTCCTAGGCAAGAAAAACTGTTTTTT CASSSNPPRQEKLFF
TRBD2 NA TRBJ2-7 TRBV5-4 TGTGCCAGCAGCTTAGGTGGACTAGCAGGTTCCTACGAGCAGTACTTC CASSLGGLAGSYEQYF
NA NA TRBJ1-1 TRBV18 TGTGCCAGCTCACCAAGGACAACGAACACTGAAGCTTTCTTT CASSPRTTNTEAFF
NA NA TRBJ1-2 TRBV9 TGTGCCAGCAGCGCGAGTGCGAGGGGCTACACCTTC CASSASARGYTF
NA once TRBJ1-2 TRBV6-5 TGTGCCAGCAGTTCCCTCCTCCCCCAGGGGAGGGAGGCCTTC CASSSLLPQGREAF
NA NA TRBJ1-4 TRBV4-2 TGTGCCAGCAGCCAAGATGTGGGGGCAGGGGATGAAAAACTGTTTTTT CASSQDVGAGDEKLFF
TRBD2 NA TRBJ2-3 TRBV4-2 TGTGCCAGCAGCCAGGAGGGAGCGGGGGGCACAGATACGCAGTATTTT CASSQEGAGGTDTQYF
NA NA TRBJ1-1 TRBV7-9 TGTGCCAGCAGCCGAGATTTGGACACTGAAGCTTTCTTT CASSRDLDTEAFF
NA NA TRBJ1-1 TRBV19 TGTGCCAGTAGTACCGGGACAAAGAACACTGAAGCTTTCTTT CASSTGTKNTEAFF
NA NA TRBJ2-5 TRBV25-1 TGTGCCAGCAGCAAAAGAGGGGGAGGGGAAGAGACCCAGTACTTC CASSKRGGGEETQYF
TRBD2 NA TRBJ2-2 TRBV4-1 TGCGCCAGCAGCCAAGATCTAGAGCGGACTAGCGGGGGGGCTACCGGGGAGCTGTTTTTT CASSQDLERTSGGATGELFF
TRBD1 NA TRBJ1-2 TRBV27 TGTGCCAGCAGTGGACAGGGAAGAAGGTACTATGGCTACACCTTC CASSGQGRRYYGYTF
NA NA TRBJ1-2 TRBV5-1 TGCGCCAGCAGCTTGGATAGGCCATTGACAGATGGCTACACCTTC CASSLDRPLTDGYTF
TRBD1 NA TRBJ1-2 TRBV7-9 TGTGCCAGCACCATAACAGGGGCGAAGGGTGGCTACACCTTC CASTITGAKGGYTF
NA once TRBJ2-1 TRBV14 TGTGCCAGCAGCCAAGATCGATTAGTGTACAATGAGCAGTTCTTC CASSQDRLVYNEQFF
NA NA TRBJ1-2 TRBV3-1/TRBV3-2 TGTGCCAGCAGCCCCGAAGCCCGCCGCTATGGCTACACCTTC CASSPEARRYGYTF
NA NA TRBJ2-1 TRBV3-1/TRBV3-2 TGTGCCAGCAGCAAGTCTGACTCTCACAATGAGCAGTTCTTC CASSKSDSHNEQFF
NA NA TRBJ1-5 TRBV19 TGTGCCAGTAGGCCCGGGACAAATAGCAATCAGCCCCAGCATTTT CASRPGTNSNQPQHF
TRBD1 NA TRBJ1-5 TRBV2 TGTGCCAGCAGTGGGGACAGGGTGCATCAGCCCCAGCATTTT CASSGDRVHQPQHF
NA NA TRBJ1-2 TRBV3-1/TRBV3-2 TGTGCCAGCAGCCCCACGGGAAACTATGGCTACACCTTC CASSPTGNYGYTF
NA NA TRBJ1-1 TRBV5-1 TGCGCCAGCAAGGGACGGGAGGAGAACACTGAAGCTTTCTTT CASKGREENTEAFF
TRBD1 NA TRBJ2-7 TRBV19 TGTGCCAGTAGTATAGGGACAGGGGGGAGGCACGAGCAGTACTTC CASSIGTGGRHEQYF
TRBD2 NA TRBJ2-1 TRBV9 TGTGCCAGCAGCGCTAGCGGGGAGAACTACAATGAGCAGTTCTTC CASSASGENYNEQFF
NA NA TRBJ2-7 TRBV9 TGTGCCAGCAGCGTAGGCGGCGGCCGAGACGAGCAGTACTTC CASSVGGGRDEQYF
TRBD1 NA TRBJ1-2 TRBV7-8 TGTGCCAGCAGCCCACAACCGGACAGGGGTGGCTACACCTTC CASSPQPDRGGYTF
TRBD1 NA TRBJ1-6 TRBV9 TGTGCCAGCAGCCCCCGGGACAGGGTCTATAATTCACCCCTCCACTTT CASSPRDRVYNSPLHF
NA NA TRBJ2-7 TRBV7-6 TGTGCCAGCAGCTTAAGTCGATCGGGGGAGCAGTACTTC CASSLSRSGEQYF
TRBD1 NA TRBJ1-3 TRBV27 TGTGCCAGCAGTTTAACAGGGGGGGTTGGAAACACCATATATTTT CASSLTGGVGNTIYF
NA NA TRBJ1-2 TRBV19 TGTGCCAGTAGTACTGGCCGGGGGGCGAATTATGGCTACACCTTC CASSTGRGANYGYTF
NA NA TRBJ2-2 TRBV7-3 TGTGCCAGCAGCGGCGGGACAGCCACCGGGGAGCTGTTTTTT CASSGGTATGELFF
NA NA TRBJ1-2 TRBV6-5 TGTGCCAGCAGGGTGTCACAGGGAACCTATGGCTACACCTTC CASRVSQGTYGYTF
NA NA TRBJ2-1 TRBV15 TGTGCCACCAGCAGCTCGGCGGGGTACCTCTCCTACAATGAGCAGTTCTTC CATSSSAGYLSYNEQFF
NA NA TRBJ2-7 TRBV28 TGTGCCAGCAGTTTTTTGGGGCCCTCCTACGAGCAGTACTTC CASSFLGPSYEQYF
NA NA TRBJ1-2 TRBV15 TGTGCCACCAGCCGGGCGCCTACAGGGAATTATGGCTACACCTTC CATSRAPTGNYGYTF
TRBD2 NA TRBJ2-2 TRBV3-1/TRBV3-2 TGTGCCAGCAGCTGGTTTAGCGGGGGGAGCACCGGGGAGCTGTTTTTT CASSWFSGGSTGELFF
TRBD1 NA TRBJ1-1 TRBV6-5 TGTGCCAGCAGTTACAGCAGGGACAGGAACACTGAAGCTTTCTTT CASSYSRDRNTEAFF
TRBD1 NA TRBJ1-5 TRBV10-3 TGTGCCATCAGTGAGCCAATCGAGGGGGCCGGCTATAGCAATCAGCCCCAGCATTTT CAISEPIEGAGYSNQPQHF
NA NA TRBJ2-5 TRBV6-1 TGTGCCAGCAGTGAAAGGGGATCGAAAGAGACCCAGTACTTC CASSERGSKETQYF
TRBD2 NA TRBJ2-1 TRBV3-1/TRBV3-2 TGTGCCAGCAGCCAAGTTGGCCTTGGTCTAGCGGGGGTAAGCTCCTACAATGAGCAGTTCTTC CASSQVGLGLAGVSSYNEQFF